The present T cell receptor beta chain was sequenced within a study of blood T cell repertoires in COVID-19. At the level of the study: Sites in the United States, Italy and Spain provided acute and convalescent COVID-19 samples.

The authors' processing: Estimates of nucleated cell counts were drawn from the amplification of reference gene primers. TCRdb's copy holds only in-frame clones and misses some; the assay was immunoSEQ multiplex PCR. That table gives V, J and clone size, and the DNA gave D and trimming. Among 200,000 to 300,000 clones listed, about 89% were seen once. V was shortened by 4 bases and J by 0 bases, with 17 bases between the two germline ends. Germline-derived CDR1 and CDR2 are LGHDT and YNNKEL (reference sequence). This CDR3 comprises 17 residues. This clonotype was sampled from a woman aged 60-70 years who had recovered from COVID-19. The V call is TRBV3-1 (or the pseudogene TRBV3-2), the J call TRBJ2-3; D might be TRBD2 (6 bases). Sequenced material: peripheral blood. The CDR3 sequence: CASSPPAPGASTDTQYF. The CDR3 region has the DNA TGTGCCAGCAGCCCACCCGCTCCGGGAGCTAGCACAGATACGCAGTATTTT.